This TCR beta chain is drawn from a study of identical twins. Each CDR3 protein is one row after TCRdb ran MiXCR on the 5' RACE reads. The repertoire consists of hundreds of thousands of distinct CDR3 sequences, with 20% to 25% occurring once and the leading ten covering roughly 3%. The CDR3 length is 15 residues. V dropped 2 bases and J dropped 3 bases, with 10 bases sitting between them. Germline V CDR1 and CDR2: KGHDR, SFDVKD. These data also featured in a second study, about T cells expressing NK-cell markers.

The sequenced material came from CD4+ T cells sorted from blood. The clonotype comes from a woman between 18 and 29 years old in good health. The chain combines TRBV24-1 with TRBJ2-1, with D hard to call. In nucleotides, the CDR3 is TGTGCCACCAGTGATTCCGGCCTGGACTACAATGAGCAGTTCTTC. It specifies CATSDSGLDYNEQFF.